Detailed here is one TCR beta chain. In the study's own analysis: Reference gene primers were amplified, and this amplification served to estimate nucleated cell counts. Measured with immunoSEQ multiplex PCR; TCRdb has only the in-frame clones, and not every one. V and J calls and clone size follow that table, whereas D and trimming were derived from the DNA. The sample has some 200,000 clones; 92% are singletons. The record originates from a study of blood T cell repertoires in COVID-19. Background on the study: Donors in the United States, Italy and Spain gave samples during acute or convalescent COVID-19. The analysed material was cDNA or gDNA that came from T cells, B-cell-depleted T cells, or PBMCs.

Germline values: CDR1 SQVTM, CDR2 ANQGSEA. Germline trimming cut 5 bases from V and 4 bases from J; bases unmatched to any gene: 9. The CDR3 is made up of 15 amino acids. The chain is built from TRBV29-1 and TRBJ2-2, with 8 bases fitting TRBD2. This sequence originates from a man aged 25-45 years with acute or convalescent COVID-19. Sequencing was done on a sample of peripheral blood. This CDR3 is CSVLQRGLSTGELFF. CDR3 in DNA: TGCAGCGTTCTACAGCGGGGGCTCAGCACCGGGGAGCTGTTTTTT.